The entry that follows covers one T cell receptor beta chain sequence. The data originate from a study of control samples from healthy donors and cancer patients. The data were produced by immunoSEQ multiplex PCR, yet TCRdb's version contains in-frame clones alone and is incomplete. The repertoire holds around 250,000 clones, with around 80% as singletons. Germline CDR1 is MDHEN and CDR2 is SYDVKM. V dropped 7 bases and J dropped 7 bases, with 17 bases sitting between them. The CDR3 loop spans 13 amino acids. The chain combines TRBV28 with TRBJ2-7; D perhaps matches TRBD1 (6 bases). The clonotype comes from a woman aged 55 to 70 with lung cancer. Input material: PBMCs. CDR3 residues: CASIERAQGEQYF. CDR3 bases: TGTGCCAGCATCGAACGGGCCCAGGGGGAGCAGTACTTC.